This T cell receptor beta chain was observed in a study of breast tumors, draining lymph nodes, adjacent tissues. Overall study findings and caveats: Data only fit, rather than demonstrated, lymph node origin of most tumor T cells. Tumor repertoires ranked between lymph nodes and nontumor tissue in diversity, with V and J gene preferences.

This clonotype was observed at least ten times. Its antigen is not identified. Via MiXCR, TCRdb re-called the multiplex PCR reads, giving one row per CDR3 protein. The data contain more than 200,000 distinct CDR3 sequences, about a third of them seen just once; the ten biggest clones take up about 1.4%. CDR1 SEHNR and CDR2 FQNEAQ come from the germline V gene (reference sequence). The CDR3 contains 16 residues. V was pared by 1 base and J by 5 bases, with 18 bases between. Axillary draining lymph nodes of breast cancer patients supplied the node samples. The TCR was taken from a female donor with breast cancer. Some clones in this sample may be carry-over from other donors' samples. V and J are TRBV7-9 and TRBJ2-7; a possible D gene is TRBD2 (7 bases). What was sequenced was axillary lymph node tissue. For the CDR3, the DNA is TGTGCCAGCAGCTTAGAGGGGAGGGGGTCGTGGGACGAGCAGTACTTC. Its protein product is CASSLEGRGSWDEQYF. The whole variable domain, filled in from reference TRBV7-9 and TRBJ2-7, reads DTGVSQNPRHKITKRGQNVTFRCDPISEHNRLYWYRQTLGQGPEFLTYFQNEAQLEKSRLLSDRFSAERPKGSFSTLEIQRTEQGDSAMYLCASSLEGRGSWDEQYFGPGTRLTVT.